The T cell receptor (beta chain) described here comes from a study of blood T cell repertoires in COVID-19. Clones were sequenced by immunoSEQ multiplex PCR, and TCRdb holds only the in-frame ones, with some missing. The data show roughly 250,000 clones, 85% to 90% seen once. Sequenced input: PBMCs or T cells enriched from blood (not recorded which). This TCR was recovered from a woman aged 45-65 years who had recovered from COVID-19.

In DNA form, the CDR3 reads TGTGCCAGCAGCACGCCGGGACTAGCGATCTCCGGGGAGCTGTTTTTT. The encoded protein is CASSTPGLAISGELFF. This sequence joins TRBV7-9 and TRBJ2-2, with TRBD2 identical over 10 bases. Trimming removed 5 bases from V and 6 bases from J; junction bases left unmatched: 9. This CDR3 is 16 amino acids long. Germline-derived CDR1 and CDR2 are SEHNR and FQNEAQ (reference sequence). The complete variable domain, with remaining parts taken from reference TRBV7-9 and TRBJ2-2, reads DTGVSQNPRHKITKRGQNVTFRCDPISEHNRLYWYRQTLGQGPEFLTYFQNEAQLEKSRLLSDRFSAERPKGSFSTLEIQRTEQGDSAMYLCASSTPGLAISGELFFGEGSRLTVL.